The rows below give T cell receptor beta chains drawn from one sample of a study of CD8 T cells in ankylosing spondylitis. TCRdb re-called the 5' RACE reads through MiXCR, storing one row per CDR3 protein. The repertoire holds roughly 260,000 distinct CDR3 sequences, 20% seen once, with less than 9.5% in the top ten. The sequenced sample consisted of blood, either unsorted or a sorted T cell fraction (not recorded which). These receptors originate from a male donor with ankylosing spondylitis or in good health (not recorded which). CDR3s include the opening cysteine and the closing phenylalanine or tryptophan. D genes are given only for firm matches. Rows may omit the clone size; those that give it use once, few, many or a size class.

TRBJ2-1	.	TRBV29-1	.	CSVVANEQFF	TGCAGCGTTGTTGCCAATGAGCAGTTCTTC
TRBJ2-3	TRBD2	TRBV5-6	.	CASSLRRLANEADTQYF	TGTGCCAGCAGCTTGCGCCGACTAGCTAATGAGGCAGATACGCAGTATTTT
TRBJ2-5	.	TRBV7-6	.	CASSARQDEETQYF	TGTGCCAGCAGCGCACGACAGGATGAAGAGACCCAGTACTTC
TRBJ2-3	TRBD2	TRBV4-2	few	CASSQEVAGGTDTQYF	TGTGCCAGCAGCCAAGAAGTAGCGGGTGGCACAGATACGCAGTATTTT
TRBJ2-2	TRBD2	TRBV7-2	few	CASSPQIAGHTGELFF	TGTGCCAGCAGCCCTCAAATAGCGGGACACACCGGGGAGCTGTTTTTT
TRBJ2-5	TRBD1	TRBV12-3/TRBV12-4	.	CASRTGTQETQYF	TGTGCCAGCCGGACAGGGACTCAAGAGACCCAGTACTTC
TRBJ2-1	TRBD1	TRBV5-1	.	CASSLTPGQGADNEQFF	TGCGCCAGCAGCTTGACCCCCGGACAGGGGGCCGACAATGAGCAGTTCTTC
TRBJ2-3	TRBD2	TRBV12-3/TRBV12-4	.	CTSSFLTSGTSHRDTQYF	TGTACCAGCAGTTTTCTAACTAGCGGGACGTCCCATCGTGATACGCAGTATTTT
TRBJ2-2	.	TRBV6-5	many	CASSRAPGELFF	TGTGCCAGCAGCCGGGCTCCCGGGGAGCTGTTTTTT
TRBJ2-2	.	TRBV28	few	CASSFPGRTGELFF	TGTGCCAGCAGTTTCCCAGGGAGGACCGGGGAGCTGTTTTTT
TRBJ2-4	TRBD2	TRBV12-3/TRBV12-4	few	CASTWTRRDIQYF	TGTGCCAGCACCTGGACTAGAAGGGACATTCAGTACTTC
TRBJ2-1	TRBD2	TRBV5-1	.	CASSPLAGKYEQFF	TGCGCCAGCAGCCCTCTAGCGGGAAAGTATGAGCAGTTCTTC
TRBJ1-4	.	TRBV5-1	.	CASSTFGGGGEKLFF	TGCGCCAGCAGTACCTTCGGAGGGGGAGGAGAAAAACTGTTTTTT
TRBJ1-2	.	TRBV12-3/TRBV12-4	few	CASSLGDNYGYTF	TGTGCCAGCAGTTTAGGGGATAACTATGGCTACACCTTC
TRBJ2-3	TRBD2	TRBV5-1	.	CASSFGGATGTQYF	TGCGCCAGCAGCTTCGGGGGGGCCACCGGTACGCAGTATTTT
TRBJ1-1	.	TRBV11-2	.	CASSRGLGAEAFF	TGTGCCAGCAGCAGGGGGTTGGGCGCTGAAGCTTTCTTT
TRBJ1-2	.	TRBV28	.	CASTGAINYGYTF	TGTGCCAGCACCGGGGCAATTAACTATGGCTACACCTTC
TRBJ1-1	.	TRBV7-2	.	CASSSTNMNTEAFF	TGTGCCAGCAGCTCGACAAATATGAACACTGAAGCTTTCTTT
TRBJ2-3	TRBD2	TRBV5-1	.	CASSSSRGRGDTQYF	TGCGCCAGCAGCTCCTCGCGGGGGAGGGGAGATACGCAGTATTTT
TRBJ2-1	TRBD2	TRBV10-3	.	CAISGTSGSREQFF	TGTGCCATCAGTGGGACTAGCGGGAGCCGTGAGCAGTTCTTC
TRBJ1-6	.	TRBV12-3/TRBV12-4	.	CASSRQANSPLHF	TGTGCCAGCAGTCGACAGGCTAATTCACCCCTCCACTTT
TRBJ2-1	TRBD1	TRBV20-1	few	CSARGFGTGDYNEQFF	TGCAGTGCTAGAGGCTTCGGGACAGGTGACTACAATGAGCAGTTCTTC
TRBJ2-5	.	TRBV18	.	CASSDQGGIETQYF	TGTGCCAGCTCAGACCAGGGGGGAATAGAGACCCAGTACTTC
TRBJ2-5	TRBD1	TRBV28	few	CASRIPGQQETQYF	TGTGCCAGCAGGATACCGGGACAGCAAGAGACCCAGTACTTC
TRBJ1-2	TRBD1	TRBV28	.	CASSSGTGGVGYTF	TGTGCCAGCAGTTCCGGGACAGGGGGCGTTGGCTACACCTTC
TRBJ1-4	.	TRBV7-9	.	CASSQGGVSEKLFF	TGTGCCAGCAGCCAAGGAGGAGTGAGTGAAAAACTGTTTTTT
TRBJ2-1	TRBD2	TRBV29-1	few	CSGTGTSGGYEQFF	TGCAGCGGTACCGGGACTAGCGGGGGCTATGAGCAGTTCTTC
TRBJ1-2	.	TRBV5-1	.	CASTIGPGLANYGYTF	TGCGCCAGCACCATCGGACCGGGATTAGCTAACTATGGCTACACCTTC
TRBJ1-1	TRBD1	TRBV5-1	few	CASSMSNRGSEAFF	TGCGCCAGCAGCATGAGTAACAGGGGATCAGAGGCTTTCTTT
TRBJ1-1	TRBD1	TRBV5-1	few	CASSPVGTALNTEAFF	TGCGCCAGCAGCCCCGTGGGGACAGCGTTGAACACTGAAGCTTTCTTT
TRBJ1-1	.	TRBV29-1	.	CSVDRSTEAFF	TGCAGCGTTGACAGGAGCACTGAAGCTTTCTTT
TRBJ2-1	.	TRBV20-1	many	CSASEATIGNEQFF	TGCAGTGCTAGTGAGGCCACCATAGGCAATGAGCAGTTCTTC
TRBJ1-2	TRBD1	TRBV27	.	CASSSSGQGTYGYTF	TGTGCCAGCAGTTCCTCCGGACAGGGGACCTATGGCTACACCTTC
TRBJ1-5	.	TRBV18	.	CASSLDRVGPQHF	TGTGCCAGCTCACTAGACCGGGTTGGGCCCCAGCATTTT
TRBJ2-1	.	TRBV5-1	few	CASGTVYNEQFF	TGCGCCAGCGGCACAGTTTACAATGAGCAGTTCTTC
TRBJ2-1	TRBD2	TRBV5-1	few	CASSWPGLAGGPAYNEQFF	TGCGCCAGCAGCTGGCCGGGACTAGCGGGAGGGCCAGCCTACAATGAGCAGTTCTTC
TRBJ2-1	TRBD2	TRBV20-1	few	CSAVLAGEDEQFF	TGCAGTGCTGTACTAGCGGGAGAGGATGAGCAGTTCTTC